This entry lists 9 T cell receptor beta chains sequenced from one sample in a study of blood T cell repertoires in COVID-19. Here immunoSEQ multiplex PCR was the method, and the copy in TCRdb shows in-frame clones only, minus some. This sample has 300,000 to 400,000 clones, with almost 85% found just once. The source material was peripheral blood. All receptors come from a human donor in a cohort sampled during active COVID-19.

A few counts support this clone. J is TRBJ1-2 and V is TRBV2; possibly TRBD1 for D (6 bases). CDR3 length: 11 amino acids. Looked up from germline, CDR1 is SNHLY and CDR2 is FYNNEI. V was pared by 7 bases and J by 6 bases, with 9 bases between. CDR3 sequence reads: CASKTGNGYTF. Written as DNA, the CDR3 is TGTGCCAGCAAAACAGGGAATGGCTACACCTTC.

V and J are TRBV4-2 and TRBJ2-1; TRBD2 matches at 9 bases. Germline CDR1 LGHNA, CDR2 YNFKEQ. The ends lost 1 base at V and 12 bases at J; junction bases unmatched: 13. There are 16 residues in the CDR3. CDR3 sequence reads: CASSQATSGTSKRQFF. The CDR3 DNA sequence: TGTGCCAGCAGCCAAGCTACCTCCGGGACTAGCAAACGGCAGTTCTTC.

This chain links TRBV9 with TRBJ2-6; D perhaps matches TRBD1 (6 bases). Germline loops: CDR1 SGDLS, CDR2 YYNGEE. The CDR3 is 18 residues long. V was pared by 2 bases and J by 0 bases, with 15 bases between. The CDR3 sequence: CASSVPTGLYSGANVLTF. The CDR3 coding sequence is TGTGCCAGCAGCGTCCCGACAGGTTTATACTCTGGGGCCAACGTCCTGACTTTC.

The genes are TRBV11-3 and TRBJ2-3; 7 bases match TRBD2. Germline lookup yields CDR1 SGHNT and CDR2 YENEEA. Trimming took 8 bases from V and 2 from J; bases not matched to a gene: 4. This CDR3 is built from 13 residues. The CDR3 spells CASGTSDTDTQYF. DNA for the CDR3: TGTGCCAGCGGAACTAGCGACACAGATACGCAGTATTTT.

The J gene is TRBJ2-7, the V gene TRBV5-6; D is perhaps TRBD2 (6 bases). Germline V lookup: CDR1 SGHDT, CDR2 YYEEEE. The CDR3 sequence is 14 residues long. Deletions cut 4 bases from V and 0 bases from J, with 11 bases between. Written as DNA, the CDR3 is TGTGCCAGCAGCCGCGGGGCCCTCTCCTACGAGCAGTACTTC. This encodes CASSRGALSYEQYF.

This clone was detected only a few times. The gene calls are TRBV6-5 and TRBJ1-1, with no clear D. CDR1 MNHEY and CDR2 SVGAGI come from the germline V gene. Trimming removed 7 bases from V and 1 base from J, with 4 bases in between. This CDR3 comprises 11 residues. CDR3 sequence: CASIENTEAFF. The DNA for the CDR3 is TGTGCCAGCATAGAGAACACTGAAGCTTTCTTT.

The chain links TRBV25-1 to TRBJ2-1, with TRBD2 identical over 13 bases. V lost 7 bases, J lost 10 bases, and 4 bases stayed unmatched. CDR3 length: 13 amino acids. Looked up from germline, CDR1 is MGHDK and CDR2 is SYGVNS. CDR3 DNA sequence: TGTGCCAGCACGGGACTAGCGGGGAGCGAGCAGTTCTTC. This encodes CASTGLAGSEQFF.

The chain has TRBV28 and TRBJ1-2, with TRBD1 matching over 8 bases. This CDR3 is 13 amino acids long. Germline V CDR1 and CDR2: MDHEN, SYDVKM. J lost 8 bases, V lost 5 bases, and 7 bases had no gene match. CDR3 loop: CASSIRGLGGYTF. The CDR3 DNA sequence: TGTGCCAGCAGTATCAGGGGGCTGGGAGGCTACACCTTC.

This chain uses TRBV5-4 with TRBJ2-1, with D tentatively TRBD2 (7 bases). Germline CDR1 SGHNT, CDR2 YYREEE (reference sequence). The CDR3 extends over 16 amino acids. V was clipped by 0 bases and J by 2 bases, with 12 bases between them. The CDR3 DNA follows: TGTGCCAGCAGCTTGGGTGCGGGGGCCACCTACAATGAGCAGTTCTTC. Translated: CASSLGAGATYNEQFF.